Below are 22 T cell receptor beta chains sequenced from a single sample in a study of Graves' ophthalmopathy and Graves' hyperthyroidism. For repertoire sequencing, the TCR beta CDR3 regions were amplified from RNA transcripts. First-round RT-PCR used HTBI primers; second-round multiplex PCR followed. Using its own MiXCR run on the multiplex PCR reads, TCRdb lists one record per CDR3 protein. In the table there are about 380,000 distinct CDR3 sequences, 15% of which are singletons. The sequenced sample was peripheral blood. The receptors stem from a young woman with stable Graves' hyperthyroidism.

This clonotype occurred many times. The J gene is TRBJ1-5, the V gene TRBV2; 10 positions agree with TRBD1. Germline CDR1 reads SNHLY; CDR2 reads FYNNEI. The CDR3 is 14 amino acids. Trimming took 4 bases from V and 5 from J; bases not matched to a gene: 2. CDR3 in DNA: TGTGCCAGCAGTGGGGACAGGGGCTATCAGCCCCAGCATTTT. Encoded protein: CASSGDRGYQPQHF.

This clonotype was seen many times. V gene TRBV6-1 combines with J gene TRBJ2-5, with 9 bases fitting TRBD2. The CDR3 totals 14 residues. Germline V gene data show CDR1 as MNHNS and CDR2 as SASEGT. The junction had 5 bases not matched to a gene; V was cut back by 6 bases and J by 3 bases. Written as DNA, the CDR3 is TGTGCCAGCAGGCCCGAGCGGGGGGAAGAGACCCAGTACTTC. As protein: CASRPERGEETQYF.

This clonotype was recorded many times. The chain employs TRBV6-1 and TRBJ2-2; D may be TRBD1 (6 bases). The CDR3 contains 15 residues. Trimming took 9 bases from V and 3 from J, leaving 17 bases between them. Germline CDR1 and CDR2: MNHNS and SASEGT. The CDR3 loop is CASTPRDTDTGELFF. The DNA of the CDR3 is TGTGCCAGTACCCCCCGGGACACAGACACCGGGGAGCTGTTTTTT.

The rearrangement links TRBV19 to TRBJ2-2, with a weak D call TRBD2 (6 bases). The V end was cut by 4 bases, the J end by 5 bases, with 8 bases between. Germline V CDR1 and CDR2: LNHDA, SQIVND (reference sequence). The CDR3 extends over 13 amino acids. In nucleotides, the CDR3 is TGTGCCAGTAGTAGCGGGACTACCGGGGAGCTGTTTTTT. Translating gives CASSSGTTGELFF.

The rearrangement joins TRBV12-3 or TRBV12-4 to TRBJ1-5; a possible D gene is TRBD1 (5 bases). The ends were cut back, 5 bases at V and 0 bases at J, with 11 bases in the middle. This CDR3 contains 15 residues. CDR3 nucleotide sequence: TGTGCCAGCAGTGTTGGGACGGATAGCAATCAGCCCCAGCATTTT. Protein: CASSVGTDSNQPQHF.

This chain uses TRBV30 with TRBJ2-6, with D unclear. Trimming cost V 4 bases and J 4 bases, with 5 bases left between them. Per germline, CDR1 GTSNPN and CDR2 SVGIG (reference sequence). CDR3 length: 12 residues. The CDR3 sequence is CAWKHGANVLTF. DNA of the CDR3: TGTGCCTGGAAGCACGGGGCCAACGTCCTGACTTTC.

This clonotype has a count of ten or more. The rearrangement joins TRBV12-3 or TRBV12-4 to TRBJ1-2, with 7 bases aligning to TRBD1. This CDR3 is 14 amino acids long. Germline trimming cut 2 bases from V and 4 bases from J; bases unmatched to any gene: 4. CDR3 coding DNA: TGTGCCAGCAGTTTACTGACAGGGATCTATGGCTACACCTTC. Protein sequence: CASSLLTGIYGYTF.

This clonotype appeared many times. The rearrangement links TRBV11-2 to TRBJ1-2; D call uncertain. V was pared by 1 base and J by 1 base, with 4 bases between. From germline, CDR1 is SGHAT and CDR2 FQNNGV. This CDR3 has 13 residues. The CDR3 DNA follows: TGTGCCAGCAGCTTAGTATTTAACTATGGCTACACCTTC. The encoded protein is CASSLVFNYGYTF.

This clonotype showed up many times. The rearrangement links TRBV7-3 to TRBJ2-5; a possible D gene is TRBD2 (5 bases). V lost 0 bases, J lost 2 bases, and 7 bases lay in between. This CDR3 comprises 14 residues. Germline V gene sequence: CDR1 SGHTA, CDR2 FQGTGA. CDR3 loop: CASSLTGVQETQYF. CDR3 nucleotides: TGTGCCAGCAGCTTAACCGGGGTACAAGAGACCCAGTACTTC.

The gene calls are TRBV12-3 or TRBV12-4 and TRBJ1-1; 8 nucleotides align to TRBD1. CDR3 length: 16 amino acids. The V gene end was trimmed by 4 bases and the J gene end by 1 base; junction bases not matched to a gene: 8. The CDR3 sequence: CASSSGQGTPNTEAFF. The DNA of the CDR3 is TGTGCCAGCAGTTCCGGACAGGGCACTCCGAACACTGAAGCTTTCTTT.

This clonotype was detected ten times or more. The genes are TRBV18 and TRBJ1-1; D not certain. Germline values: CDR1 KGHSH, CDR2 LQKENI. The CDR3 extends over 15 amino acids. V shed 0 bases and J shed 2 bases, with 10 bases lying between them. The CDR3 DNA follows: TGTGCCAGCTCACCACCGACTGGATCCAACACTGAAGCTTTCTTT. Residues: CASSPPTGSNTEAFF.

Of note for this clonotype: At one end, the junction sequence differs from germline, possibly due to a read error. In nucleotides, the CDR3 is TGTGCCTGCAGTTTGGTGAACCTTAACACTGAAGCTTTCTTT. Residues: CACSLVNLNTEAFF. The chain employs TRBV28 and TRBJ1-1, with D unclear. This CDR3 has 14 amino acids. The germline V gene encodes CDR1 MDHEN and CDR2 SYDVKM.

This clonotype has just a few counts. The chain recombines TRBV2 with TRBJ1-5, with D uncertain. Trimming cost V 0 bases and J 4 bases, with 13 bases left between them. CDR1 SNHLY and CDR2 FYNNEI come from the germline V gene. There are 16 residues in the CDR3. CDR3 nucleotides: TGTGCCAGCAGTGAAGCGCTCCGGGGAGGGAATCAGCCCCAGCATTTT. Amino acids: CASSEALRGGNQPQHF.

This clonotype was detected many times. The chain couples TRBV19 to TRBJ1-1, with TRBD1 matching over 8 bases. Germline loops: CDR1 LNHDA, CDR2 SQIVND (reference sequence). The V and J ends lost 3 bases and 10 bases, in that order; junction bases with no gene match: 7. The CDR3 has 13 residues. The CDR3 nucleotides read TGTGCCAGTAGTATGTCGGACAGGGTGGTAGCTTTCTTT. Protein sequence: CASSMSDRVVAFF.

In this sample, this clonotype turned up many times. V gene TRBV15 combines with J gene TRBJ1-5; D is uncertain. V lost 0 bases and J 2 bases, leaving 17 bases between the germline ends. The CDR3 loop spans 18 amino acids. The germline V gene has CDR1 LNHNV and CDR2 YYDKDF (reference sequence). Written as DNA, the CDR3 is TGTGCCACCAGCAGAGATTCCCCGACACCGTATGGCAATCAGCCCCAGCATTTT. Amino acid sequence: CATSRDSPTPYGNQPQHF. The full variable domain, rest sourced from reference TRBV15 and TRBJ1-5, is DAMVIQNPRYQVTQFGKPVTLSCSQTLNHNVMYWYQQKSSQAPKLLFHYYDKDFNNEADTPDNFQSRRPNTSFCFLDIRSPGLGDTAMYLCATSRDSPTPYGNQPQHFGDGTRLSIL.

This clonotype appeared many times. As DNA, the CDR3 is TGTGCCAGTAGTTCCAGGAGGGACAGGGTGCAAGAGACCCAGTACTTC. It encodes CASSSRRDRVQETQYF. The V call is TRBV19, the J call TRBJ2-5; 9 nucleotides align to TRBD1. V lost 5 bases and J lost 2; bases outside the gene matches: 9. This CDR3 is 16 amino acids long. Germline V gene sequence: CDR1 LNHDA, CDR2 SQIVND (reference sequence).

Comment on this clonotype: A much larger clone differs by one base, so this may be a read error. The rearrangement joins TRBV4-1 to TRBJ2-7; TRBD2 matches 8 bases. Germline lookup yields CDR1 MGHRA and CDR2 YSYEKL. The CDR3 is 15 amino acids. CDR3 amino acids: CASCQPERGRYEQYF. The CDR3 DNA reads as TGCGCCAGCTGCCAACCCGAGCGGGGGAGGTACGAGCAGTACTTC.

This clonotype was seen at least ten times. The chain employs TRBV12-3 or TRBV12-4 and TRBJ1-1; D not certain. V shed 3 bases and J shed 7 bases, with 6 bases lying between them. The CDR3 sequence is 11 residues long. The CDR3 loop reads CASSFKVEAFF. DNA for the CDR3: TGTGCCAGCAGTTTTAAGGTTGAAGCTTTCTTT.

Ten or more counts support this clonotype. V is TRBV6-5 and J is TRBJ1-1; D may be TRBD1 (6 bases). The V end was cut by 1 base, the J end by 4 bases, with 19 bases between. CDR1 MNHEY and CDR2 SVGAGI come from the germline V gene. The CDR3 is 17 residues long. This chain's CDR3 is CASSYWNLQGRITEAFF. Here the CDR3 DNA reads TGTGCCAGCAGTTACTGGAATCTTCAGGGGCGCATCACTGAAGCTTTCTTT.

This clonotype occurred a few times. This chain uses TRBV7-3 with TRBJ2-7, with TRBD2 matching 11 bases. The CDR3 contains 20 residues. The V and J ends lost 2 bases and 3 bases, in that order; junction bases with no gene match: 18. Germline V gives CDR1 SGHTA, CDR2 FQGTGA. CDR3 amino acids: CASSLSSRSGRAHGYYEQYF. CDR3 sequence (DNA): TGTGCCAGCAGCTTATCTTCCCGTAGCGGGAGGGCACACGGGTACTACGAGCAGTACTTC.

There are many counts of this clonotype. This sequence joins TRBV12-3 or TRBV12-4 and TRBJ2-2; D is perhaps TRBD2 (6 bases). The CDR3 totals 16 residues. V was clipped by 2 bases and J by 3 bases, with 13 bases between them. The CDR3 region has the DNA TGTGCCAGCAGTTTAATGTGGAGGGCTGACACCGGGGAGCTGTTTTTT. It translates to CASSLMWRADTGELFF.

This clonotype was counted at least ten times. This chain connects TRBV3-1 to TRBJ2-5, with no clear D. The V end was cut by 0 bases, the J end by 2 bases, with 10 bases between. Germline V lookup: CDR1 LGHDT, CDR2 YNNKEL (reference sequence). This CDR3 is 15 amino acids long. CDR3 coding DNA: TGTGCCAGCAGCCAAGACCCGACGGCACAAGAGACCCAGTACTTC. Residues: CASSQDPTAQETQYF.